Below, 8 T cell receptor beta chains from the same sample are listed, as sequenced in a study of blood T cells in healthy people across ages. A second PCR, run for roughly 7 to 11 cycles, used a sample-barcoded 5' primer plus a J-beta primer mix. TCRdb used MiXCR to reprocess the 5' RACE reads, holding one entry per CDR3 protein. The data show approximately 1.5 million distinct CDR3 sequences, with 35% to 45% seen just once and less than 5% held by the top ten. The sample consisted of blood. These receptors originate from a young woman in good health.

This clonotype showed up many times. The rearrangement links TRBV4-3 to TRBJ2-3; 7 bases fit TRBD1. CDR1 LGHNA and CDR2 YSLEER come from the germline V gene. This CDR3 has 16 amino acids. Losses at the gene ends were 4 bases for V and 3 bases for J; bases not matched to a gene: 10. CDR3 sequence reads: CASSPTGEKVTDTQYF. Here the CDR3 DNA reads TGCGCCAGCAGCCCAACAGGGGAGAAGGTTACAGATACGCAGTATTTT.

This clonotype was observed a few times. The rearrangement uses TRBV11-2 and TRBJ2-1; the match to TRBD2 covers 9 bases. CDR1 and CDR2 from the germline V gene are SGHAT and FQNNGV. V gave up 7 bases and J gave up 5 bases; unmatched junction bases: 6. This CDR3 contains 14 residues. The DNA of the CDR3 is TGTGCCAGCACCCTAGCGGGACCAAACAATGAGCAGTTCTTC. Protein product: CASTLAGPNNEQFF.

The gene calls are TRBV6-5 and TRBJ2-1; 9 bases are shared with TRBD2. Germline V lookup: CDR1 MNHEY, CDR2 SVGAGI. V shed 0 bases and J 12 bases; nucleotides not matched to a gene: 6. The CDR3 length is 14 residues. The CDR3 DNA reads TGTGCCAGCAGTTACTCGGGGGGACTAGCTAGGCAGTTCTTC. Its translation: CASSYSGGLARQFF.

The chain uses TRBV10-3 and TRBJ2-1, with 11 bases fitting TRBD2. The CDR3 sequence is 18 residues long. CDR1 is ENHRY, CDR2 SYGVKD, per germline. V shed 0 bases, J shed 5 bases, and the junction held 9 bases outside the gene matches. In DNA, the CDR3 is TGTGCCATCAGTGAGTCACTTATACTAGCGGGAGTGAACAATGAGCAGTTCTTC. This sequence encodes CAISESLILAGVNNEQFF.

This rearrangement joins TRBV7-8 to TRBJ1-1, with TRBD1 as a possible D gene (6 bases). The V gene lost 2 bases and the J gene lost 1 base, with 11 bases spanning the gap. Germline V gene data show CDR1 as SGHVS and CDR2 as FQNEAQ. The CDR3 length is 15 residues. CDR3: CASSLKQGRNTEAFF. The CDR3 DNA is TGTGCCAGCAGCTTAAAACAGGGCAGGAACACTGAAGCTTTCTTT.

The DNA of the CDR3 is TGCAGCGTTGGAGTTTTGGGAGGCCTCTACGAGCAGTACTTC. Translated, it gives CSVGVLGGLYEQYF. This chain joins TRBV29-1 and TRBJ2-7, with D tentatively TRBD2 (6 bases). The CDR3 contains 14 residues. Trimming left V 4 bases short and J 3 bases short, with 16 bases between. The germline gives CDR1 SQVTM, CDR2 ANQGSEA.

The chain uses TRBV7-2 and TRBJ2-7, with 10 bases that match TRBD2. The CDR3 runs to 16 residues. Germline values: CDR1 SGHTA, CDR2 FQGNSA. V lost 1 base and J lost 2; bases outside the gene matches: 5. CDR3 amino acids: CASSLVSSGGAYEQYF. For the CDR3, the DNA is TGTGCCAGCAGCTTAGTTTCTAGCGGGGGTGCCTACGAGCAGTACTTC.

This clonotype was seen a few times. The V gene is TRBV5-1, the J gene TRBJ2-1, with TRBD2 identical over 7 bases. J gave up 2 bases and V 0 bases, and 5 bases lay outside the gene matches. Germline CDR1 reads SGHRS; CDR2 reads YFSETQ. The CDR3 spans 16 residues. CDR3 loop: CASSLALRGAYNEQFF. CDR3 DNA sequence: TGCGCCAGCAGCTTGGCCCTTCGGGGGGCCTACAATGAGCAGTTCTTC.